This T cell receptor (beta chain) derives from a study of cytomegalovirus exposure and HLA in healthy donors. Losses at the gene ends were 3 bases for V and 3 bases for J; bases not matched to a gene: 5. In germline, CDR1 is LGHNA, CDR2 YSLEER. This CDR3 contains 14 residues. About this clone: Its specificity is not known.

Overall study results and limits: Using the classifier, cytomegalovirus status was reportedly diagnosed with high specificity and sensitivity.

Produced via immunoSEQ multiplex PCR; TCRdb's table is partial and in-frame only. This repertoire shows 150,000 or so clones, around 84% found once; its top ten account for around 2.1%. The TCR comes from a human donor in good health. Sequenced material: PBMCs. The genes are TRBV4-3 and TRBJ2-7; 7 bases align to TRBD1. DNA of the CDR3: TGCGCCAGCAGCCAGGGAACAGGGGACTACGAGCAGTACTTC. The encoded protein is CASSQGTGDYEQYF.